The entry below gives a single T cell receptor (beta chain) sequence along with its context. The study separated CD4+ cells into CD45RA+ naive and CD45RA-negative memory subsets. These data come from a study of shared clonotypes between healthy human individuals. At the level of the study: A donor's plate count was three for CD4 naive and three for CD4 memory; CD8 naive had two and CD8 memory one.

The CDR3 length is 12 residues. Germline-derived CDR1 and CDR2 are ENHRY and SYGVKD. Trimming took off 8 bases at V and 3 bases at J, with 10 bases between the two ends. TCRdb keeps only in-frame clones here, not all; method: immunoSEQ multiplex PCR. The table includes about 1.5 million clones, roughly 98% detected once. This chain links TRBV10-3 with TRBJ2-5, with D unclear. The sequence was collected from a man aged 30 to 39 in good health. Sequenced material: naive CD4+ T cells sorted from blood. Specified subset: CD45RA+ positively selected. The CDR3 loop is CAIGGREETQYF. The DNA of the CDR3 is TGTGCCATCGGTGGTAGGGAAGAGACCCAGTACTTC.